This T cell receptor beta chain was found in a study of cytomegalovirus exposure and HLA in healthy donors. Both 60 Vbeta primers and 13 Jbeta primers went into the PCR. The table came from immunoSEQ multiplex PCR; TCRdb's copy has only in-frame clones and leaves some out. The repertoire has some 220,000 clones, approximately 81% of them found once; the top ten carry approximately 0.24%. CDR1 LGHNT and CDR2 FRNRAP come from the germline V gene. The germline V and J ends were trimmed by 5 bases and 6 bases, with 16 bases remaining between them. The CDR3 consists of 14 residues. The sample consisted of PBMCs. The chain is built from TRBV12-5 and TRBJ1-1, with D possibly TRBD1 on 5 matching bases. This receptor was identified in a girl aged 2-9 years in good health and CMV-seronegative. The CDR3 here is CASGVGVKGAEAFF. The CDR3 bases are TGTGCTAGTGGTGTGGGGGTGAAAGGGGCTGAAGCTTTCTTT.